A single sample is the source of the 30 T cell receptor beta chains below, sequenced in a study of blood T cell repertoires in COVID-19. Assay used: immunoSEQ multiplex PCR; TCRdb lists only in-frame clones, some missing. Among 90,000 to 120,000 clones listed, about 91% were seen once. Sequenced input: peripheral blood. These receptors originate from a man aged 45 to 65 with active or convalescent COVID-19.

This chain links TRBV2 with TRBJ1-2; 10 bases align to TRBD1. V dropped 6 bases and J dropped 0; count of bases not matched to a gene: 10. Germline CDR1 reads SNHLY; CDR2 reads FYNNEI. The CDR3 has 17 residues. The CDR3: CASSPGQGSGANYGYTF. As DNA, the CDR3 is TGTGCCAGCAGCCCGGGACAGGGGAGTGGGGCTAACTATGGCTACACCTTC.

This clone has only a few counts. The chain combines TRBV5-1 with TRBJ2-7; D might be TRBD1 (6 bases). Deletions cut 2 bases from V and 5 bases from J, with 8 bases between. This CDR3 is 12 amino acids long. Germline CDR1 is SGHRS and CDR2 is YFSETQ. The CDR3 protein is CASSFRQDEQYF. The CDR3 DNA reads TGCGCCAGCAGCTTTCGACAGGACGAGCAGTACTTC.

V usage is TRBV18 and J usage is TRBJ2-7; 9 positions match TRBD1. The CDR3 length is 15 residues. Per germline, CDR1 KGHSH and CDR2 LQKENI. Trimming cost V 3 bases and J 2 bases; bases outside gene matches: 5. CDR3 nucleotides: TGTGCCAGCTCACCGAGACAGGGGGAGACCTACGAGCAGTACTTC. It codes for CASSPRQGETYEQYF. The full variable domain, completed using reference TRBV18 and TRBJ2-7, is NAGVMQNPRHLVRRRGQEARLRCSPMKGHSHVYWYRQLPEEGLKFMVYLQKENIIDESGMPKERFSAEFPKEGPSILRIQQVVRGDSAAYFCASSPRQGETYEQYFGPGTRLTVT.

The chain recombines TRBV5-1 with TRBJ2-1; the match to TRBD1 covers 8 bases. Germline values: CDR1 SGHRS, CDR2 YFSETQ. The CDR3 sequence is 13 residues long. The ends lost 7 bases at V and 6 bases at J; junction bases unmatched: 6. CDR3 in amino acids: CASSDRATNEQFF. As DNA, the CDR3 is TGCGCCAGCTCGGACAGGGCAACCAATGAGCAGTTCTTC.

This clone came up once. J is TRBJ1-1 and V is TRBV9, with D uncertain. The CDR3 is made up of 15 amino acids. Germline V CDR1 and CDR2: SGDLS, YYNGEE. The V end lost 0 bases, the J end lost 3 bases, and 12 bases lay between the germline ends. CDR3 sequence (DNA): TGTGCCAGCAGCGTAGGGTCCCGGCAGGACACTGAAGCTTTCTTT. Its protein product is CASSVGSRQDTEAFF.

This rearrangement joins TRBV4-2 to TRBJ1-1, with a possible D match to TRBD1 (6 bases). Germline V gene data show CDR1 as LGHNA and CDR2 as YNFKEQ. Trimming pared 1 base from V and 5 bases from J, leaving 14 bases between. CDR3 size: 15 residues. In DNA, the CDR3 is TGTGCCAGCAGCCAAGGACCAGGGGCTAGGACTGAAGCTTTCTTT. It specifies CASSQGPGARTEAFF.

This clone was counted a single time. The J gene is TRBJ2-1, the V gene TRBV4-2, with D maybe TRBD2 (5 bases). Germline lookup yields CDR1 LGHNA and CDR2 YNFKEQ. The CDR3 consists of 14 residues. The V gene lost 3 bases and the J gene lost 7 bases, with 13 bases spanning the gap. CDR3 sequence reads: CASSQGSEGNEQFF. The CDR3 DNA reads TGTGCCAGCAGCCAGGGCTCTGAGGGAAATGAGCAGTTCTTC.

DNA of the CDR3: TGTGCCAGGACAGGGGGTAATCAGCCCCAGCATTTT. Protein product: CARTGGNQPQHF. The gene calls are TRBV27 and TRBJ1-5, with 9 bases fitting TRBD1. This CDR3 spans 12 amino acids. Germline-derived CDR1 and CDR2 are MNHEY and SMNVEV (reference sequence). The V segment lost 9 bases and the J segment 4 bases; nucleotides outside the gene matches: 1.

The chain links TRBV5-1 to TRBJ2-7; TRBD2 agrees at 7 bases. This CDR3 has 14 amino acids. V was clipped by 7 bases and J by 3 bases; unmatched bases: 10. Germline loops: CDR1 SGHRS, CDR2 YFSETQ. In nucleotides, the CDR3 is TGCGCCAGCGCCGGGGGAGGGGATGTCTACGAGCAGTACTTC. It encodes CASAGGGDVYEQYF.

J is TRBJ2-3 and V is TRBV18; tentative D call: TRBD1 (7 bases). The CDR3 is 16 amino acids. Germline CDR1 is KGHSH and CDR2 is LQKENI. V was cut by 8 bases and J by 0 bases, with 18 bases left in between. CDR3 amino acids: CASGPSTGTSTDTQYF. CDR3 coding DNA: TGTGCCAGCGGACCATCGACAGGGACTAGCACAGATACGCAGTATTTT.

The rearrangement links TRBV15 to TRBJ1-6; TRBD1 agrees at 10 bases. The CDR3 contains 15 residues. The germline V gene has CDR1 LNHNV and CDR2 YYDKDF (reference sequence). V trimming: 1 base; J trimming: 9 bases; junction bases outside the gene matches: 3. The CDR3 loop reads CATSRGDRGLSPLHF. CDR3 nucleotide sequence: TGTGCCACCAGCAGAGGGGACAGGGGCCTTTCACCCCTCCACTTT.

The chain is built from TRBV7-2 and TRBJ2-4; 8 nucleotides line up with TRBD1. CDR3 size: 15 residues. V lost 5 bases and J lost 4; bases outside the gene matches: 7. CDR1 and CDR2 (germline): SGHTA, FQGNSA. The CDR3 DNA follows: TGTGCCAGCAGCCCCCGGGACAGGACGAAAAACATTCAGTACTTC. Its protein is CASSPRDRTKNIQYF.

V and J are TRBV28 and TRBJ1-5; D gene ambiguous. Per the germline V gene, CDR1 is MDHEN and CDR2 is SYDVKM. This CDR3 region has 14 residues. The V gene lost 2 bases and the J gene lost 6 bases, with 11 bases spanning the gap. CDR3 amino acids: CASSLGAGSQPQHF. The CDR3, as DNA: TGTGCCAGCAGTTTAGGCGCCGGGAGTCAGCCCCAGCATTTT.

The rearrangement links TRBV4-3 to TRBJ2-5, with 9 bases lining up with TRBD1. V was clipped by 9 bases and J by 5 bases; unmatched bases: 13. The CDR3 loop spans 15 amino acids. CDR1 and CDR2 from the germline V gene are LGHNA and YSLEER. CDR3 nucleotides: TGCGCCAGTGACGACCGGACAGGGGTATGGGAGACCCAGTACTTC. It encodes CASDDRTGVWETQYF.

Points on this clone: This CDR3 is also generated by other DNA sequences in the sample. V is TRBV19 and J is TRBJ2-5, with TRBD2 matching 7 bases. This CDR3 contains 16 residues. The V gene's germline CDR1 is LNHDA and CDR2 SQIVND (reference sequence). The V segment lost 3 bases and the J segment 5 bases; nucleotides outside the gene matches: 12. In DNA form, the CDR3 reads TGTGCCAGTAGTATGGCTAGCGGTTCGAGTGGGGAGACCCAGTACTTC. It codes for CASSMASGSSGETQYF.

The V and J genes are TRBV6-6 and TRBJ1-5, with TRBD1 matching 7 bases. In germline, CDR1 is MNHNY, CDR2 SVGAGI (reference sequence). The V and J ends lost 7 bases and 2 bases, in that order; junction bases with no gene match: 5. This CDR3 contains 14 residues. In DNA, the CDR3 is TGTGCCAGCACGAGGGGGCTAGGCAATCAGCCCCAGCATTTT. Translation gives CASTRGLGNQPQHF.

The CDR3 nucleotides read TGTGCCAGCAGCCCTCTACAGGGAACTGGAAACACCATATATTTT. Encoded protein: CASSPLQGTGNTIYF. The chain couples TRBV16 to TRBJ1-3, with a weak D call TRBD1 (6 bases). The V gene's germline CDR1 is KGHSY and CDR2 FQNENV. The germline V and J ends were trimmed by 4 bases and 2 bases, with 12 bases remaining between them. CDR3 length: 15 amino acids.

V gene TRBV18 combines with J gene TRBJ1-1; D unresolved. This CDR3 comprises 14 residues. Trimming removed 1 base from V and 1 base from J, with 7 bases in between. CDR1 is KGHSH, CDR2 LQKENI, per germline. This CDR3 is CASSPRGKNTEAFF. CDR3 in DNA: TGTGCCAGCTCACCACGAGGCAAGAACACTGAAGCTTTCTTT.

The rearrangement uses TRBV27 and TRBJ1-6; 9 bases agree with TRBD1. The CDR3 spans 14 residues. Germline lookup yields CDR1 MNHEY and CDR2 SMNVEV (reference sequence). J lost 10 bases, V lost 4 bases, and 5 bases had no gene match. Here the CDR3 reads CASSSGQGASPLHF. CDR3 nucleotide sequence: TGTGCCAGCAGTTCGGGACAGGGAGCATCACCCCTCCACTTT.

This chain connects TRBV24-1 to TRBJ1-1; D is undetermined. Per germline, CDR1 KGHDR and CDR2 SFDVKD. With 5 bases removed from V and 6 bases from J, the gap between germline ends came to 9 bases. This CDR3 has 12 residues. The chain's CDR3 is CATSAAGPEAFF. CDR3 bases: TGTGCCACCAGTGCTGCGGGCCCTGAAGCTTTCTTT.

The chain couples TRBV27 to TRBJ1-6, with 8 nucleotides matching TRBD1. Per the germline V gene, CDR1 is MNHEY and CDR2 is SMNVEV (reference sequence). The CDR3 sequence is 14 residues long. The trim removed 6 bases at V and 9 bases at J, leaving 7 bases unmatched. The CDR3 loop is CASRRWTGSSPLHF. The CDR3 coding sequence is TGTGCCAGCAGGCGATGGACAGGGAGTTCACCCCTCCACTTT.

V usage is TRBV19 and J usage is TRBJ2-4; TRBD1 is a possible D gene (6 bases). CDR1 and CDR2 from the germline V gene are LNHDA and SQIVND (reference sequence). Deletions cut 6 bases from V and 1 base from J, with 10 bases between. The CDR3 is 14 residues long. CDR3 amino acids: CASRPQGAKNIQYF. The CDR3, as DNA: TGTGCCAGTAGGCCGCAGGGGGCCAAAAACATTCAGTACTTC.

The chain carries TRBV14 and TRBJ2-3; the D gene is possibly TRBD2 (5 bases). This CDR3 is 16 amino acids long. From germline, CDR1 is SGHDN and CDR2 FVKESK. V shed 1 base and J shed 5 bases, with 16 bases lying between them. The CDR3 DNA reads TGTGCCAGCAGCCAAGTTGAGCTGGAGGCAATAGATACGCAGTATTTT. The encoded protein is CASSQVELEAIDTQYF.

The chain employs TRBV7-9 and TRBJ2-7; 8 positions match TRBD1. CDR3 length: 15 residues. CDR1 SEHNR and CDR2 FQNEAQ come from the germline V gene (reference sequence). V lost 4 bases to trimming and J lost 2 bases; unmatched junction nucleotides: 7. The CDR3 bases are TGTGCCAGCAGCTCCAGGGGGCTAGGGACCTACGAGCAGTACTTC. Translating gives CASSSRGLGTYEQYF.

The J gene is TRBJ1-1, the V gene TRBV6-5; D remains unclear. Trimming cost V 8 bases and J 1 base, with 8 bases left between them. There are 12 residues in the CDR3. CDR1 and CDR2 from the germline V gene are MNHEY and SVGAGI. The CDR3 reads CASLEGNTEAFF. The CDR3 region has the DNA TGTGCCAGCTTGGAGGGGAACACTGAAGCTTTCTTT.

The chain joins TRBV24-1 to TRBJ2-2; possibly TRBD2 for D (6 bases). V shed 7 bases and J shed 1 base, with 6 bases lying between them. Germline V lookup: CDR1 KGHDR, CDR2 SFDVKD. This CDR3 contains 13 residues. Here the CDR3 DNA reads TGTGCCACCAGCGGGAGGAACACCGGGGAGCTGTTTTTT. Translated, it gives CATSGRNTGELFF.

J is TRBJ2-1 and V is TRBV4-2; 9 nucleotides align to TRBD2. Germline trimming cut 1 base from V and 5 bases from J; bases unmatched to any gene: 6. The CDR3 covers 16 residues. CDR1 is LGHNA and CDR2 is YNFKEQ in the germline V gene. The CDR3 protein is CASSQGNSGSHNEQFF. The CDR3 nucleotides read TGTGCCAGCAGCCAAGGGAATAGCGGGAGCCACAATGAGCAGTTCTTC.

The J gene is TRBJ2-7, the V gene TRBV2, with D possibly being TRBD2 (6 bases). Trimming took off 10 bases at V and 0 bases at J, with 19 bases between the two ends. The CDR3 runs to 15 residues. CDR1 SNHLY and CDR2 FYNNEI come from the germline V gene. The CDR3 DNA reads as TGTGCCACCCTAGTCGGGGGTTCGTCCTCCTACGAGCAGTACTTC. This encodes CATLVGGSSSYEQYF.

The chain joins TRBV2 to TRBJ2-1, with 9 nucleotides matching TRBD2. Germline V gives CDR1 SNHLY, CDR2 FYNNEI. V was pared by 2 bases and J by 4 bases, with 9 bases of the junction left unmatched. The length of the CDR3 is 17 residues. In nucleotides, the CDR3 is TGTGCCAGCAGTGAATTGGGCGGGAGGGCCTCATACAATGAGCAGTTCTTC. Its protein is CASSELGGRASYNEQFF.

This chain links TRBV19 with TRBJ1-2; TRBD1 matches 7 bases. The CDR3 contains 13 residues. Germline values: CDR1 LNHDA, CDR2 SQIVND (reference sequence). V shed 6 bases, J shed 6 bases, and the junction held 7 bases outside the gene matches. CDR3 in DNA: TGTGCCAGTAGCCCGGGACAGACGAATGGCTACACCTTC. Translating gives CASSPGQTNGYTF.